This TCR beta chain was recovered during a study of control samples from healthy donors and cancer patients. Method: immunoSEQ multiplex PCR; TCRdb's copy keeps in-frame clones and lacks some. The profile shows about 90,000 clones, 90% to 95% of them singletons. This clone was observed a few times. The V end lost 3 bases, the J end lost 8 bases, and 8 bases lay between the germline ends. The germline gives CDR1 SGHTA, CDR2 FQGTGA. This CDR3 spans 13 amino acids. Sample: blood. The receptor was derived from a woman younger than 45 in good health. The chain couples TRBV7-3 to TRBJ1-6; D is unclear. The CDR3 here is CASSFSRDSPLHF. Written as DNA, the CDR3 is TGTGCCAGCAGCTTTTCCCGGGATTCACCCCTCCACTTT.